These T cell receptor beta chains were read from a single sample in a study of high-grade serous ovarian cancer treatment subgroups. Libraries were prepared by immunoSEQ multiplex PCR; TCRdb keeps only in-frame clonotypes and omits some of them. The sample lists over a thousand clones, 60% to 85% seen once, with about 7% in the top ten. The sample comprised tumor tissue. The receptors come from a human donor with high-grade serous ovarian cancer. The CDR3 runs from the conserved cysteine through the conserved F or W. A D gene is named only where the DNA matches it firmly. Rows give clone size only sometimes, using once, few, many, or a class for an expanded clone.

.	TRBV5-3	TRBJ2-3	.	TGTGCCAGAAGCTTGGTAATACTAGTTTCCACAGATACGCAGTATTTT	CARSLVILVSTDTQYF
few	TRBV19	TRBJ1-1	.	TGTGCCAGTAGTCCCTCGGTCACTGAAGCTTTCTTT	CASSPSVTEAFF
.	TRBV29-1	TRBJ2-2	.	TGCAGCGCTTACGACGGGGCCGGGGAGCTGTTTTTT	CSAYDGAGELFF
.	TRBV19	TRBJ2-1	.	TGTGCCAGTAGTATAGGACTAGAAGGCAATGAGCAGTTCTTC	CASSIGLEGNEQFF
once	TRBV20-1	TRBJ2-5	.	TGCAGTGCTAGCGGGGCGGACACCCAGTACTTC	CSASGADTQYF
.	TRBV10-3	TRBJ2-7	.	TGTGCCATCAGTTTGGATGACTCCTACGAGCAGTACTTC	CAISLDDSYEQYF
.	TRBV7-6	TRBJ2-7	TRBD1	TGTGCCGGCCAACCGGACAGGGATAGCGACGAGCAGTACTTC	CAGQPDRDSDEQYF
.	TRBV6-1	TRBJ2-1	TRBD2	TGTGCCAGCAGTGAGGGGGGGGAGGGTCACAATGAGCAGTTCTTC	CASSEGGEGHNEQFF
.	TRBV27	TRBJ2-7	TRBD2	TGTGCCAGCCCTATAGCGGGGGGATACGAGCAGTACTTC	CASPIAGGYEQYF
once	TRBV5-1	TRBJ2-1	TRBD2	TGCGCCAGCAGCTACACGGGACTAGCGGGGGTATACAATGAGCAGTTCTTC	CASSYTGLAGVYNEQFF
.	TRBV5-1	TRBJ2-7	.	TGCGCCAGCAGGCGGGAACGACAGAGCTCCTACGAGCAGTACTTC	CASRRERQSSYEQYF
.	TRBV19	TRBJ1-5	TRBD1	TGTGCCAGTAGTATAGCGGGGACAGGGGGTGTTGTTCAGCCCCAGCATTTT	CASSIAGTGGVVQPQHF
.	TRBV7-8	TRBJ2-7	TRBD1	TGTGCCAGCAGCCCCCACAGGGGCCCCTCCTACGAGCAGTACTTC	CASSPHRGPSYEQYF
.	TRBV15	TRBJ2-1	TRBD2	TGTGCCACCGCAGGGACTAGCTTCGATGAGCAGTTCTTC	CATAGTSFDEQFF
.	TRBV4-3	TRBJ2-1	TRBD2	TGCGCCAGCAGCCCACCGGGGGGGGATGAGCAGTTCTTC	CASSPPGGDEQFF
.	TRBV11-2	TRBJ1-1	.	TGTGCCAGCAGCTTAAATTTTGGGGGCGAGGGGTACACTGAAGCTTTCTTT	CASSLNFGGEGYTEAFF
.	TRBV11-2	TRBJ2-7	.	TGTGCCAGCAGCGCACCGCCCATCTCCTACGAGCAGTACTTC	CASSAPPISYEQYF
.	TRBV18	TRBJ2-2	TRBD1	TGTGCCAGCTCTCACCGGGACAGTGCTCCCGGGGAGCTGTTTTTT	CASSHRDSAPGELFF
.	TRBV7-9	TRBJ2-2	TRBD1	TGTGCCAGCAGCTTACCCCTGGACAGGGGACCAGCCGGGGAGCTGTTTTTT	CASSLPLDRGPAGELFF
few	TRBV7-3	TRBJ2-5	TRBD2	TGTGCCAGCAGCTTGGGCCCCAGGTCGGGGGTAGCGGGCCAAACGGGGGAGACCCAGTACTTC	CASSLGPRSGVAGQTGETQYF
.	TRBV19	TRBJ2-2	.	TGTGCCAGTAGTACAGACACCGGGGAGCTGTTTTTT	CASSTDTGELFF
.	TRBV9	TRBJ1-2	.	TGTGCCAGCAGCGTAGTACAGTCCTATGGCTACACCTTC	CASSVVQSYGYTF
.	TRBV5-4	TRBJ1-1	.	TGTGCCAGCAGCTTACAAGGTCGCGCCAACACTGAAGCTTTCTTT	CASSLQGRANTEAFF
.	TRBV7-2	TRBJ1-1	TRBD1	TGTGCCAGCAGACGAAACAGGGGTGACACTGAAGCTTTCTTT	CASRRNRGDTEAFF
.	TRBV4-1	TRBJ1-4	TRBD1	TGCGCCAGCAGCCATACAAGAGGGACAGTTGAAAAACTGTTTTTT	CASSHTRGTVEKLFF
few	TRBV28	TRBJ1-1	.	TGTGCCACCGGACAGCCAATGAACACTGAAGCTTTCTTT	CATGQPMNTEAFF
.	TRBV5-1	TRBJ1-5	.	TGCGCCAGCAGCTTGAACTGGGGCAATCAGCCCCAGCATTTT	CASSLNWGNQPQHF
.	TRBV4-2	TRBJ2-3	TRBD1	TGTGCCAGCAGCCGAGGACAGGCGGGCACAGATACGCAGTATTTT	CASSRGQAGTDTQYF
few	TRBV7-6	TRBJ2-7	.	TGTGCCAGCAGCATACAAGGGGGGTACGAGCAGTACTTC	CASSIQGGYEQYF
few	TRBV5-6	TRBJ2-1	TRBD2	TGTGCCAGCAGCTACAGAGCGAGCGGGGTCTCCTACAATGAGCAGTTCTTC	CASSYRASGVSYNEQFF
.	TRBV5-5	TRBJ1-1	.	TGTGCCAGCAACCGGGAGGGTGAAGCTTTCTTT	CASNREGEAFF
.	TRBV5-4	TRBJ2-5	.	TGTGCCAGCAGCCTGAGGGTTCTGGGATCCCAGTACTTC	CASSLRVLGSQYF
.	TRBV2	TRBJ2-3	TRBD2	TGTGCCAGACTAAACCTGAGCGGGGGCCTTCTAAACCCCACAGATACGCAGTATTTT	CARLNLSGGLLNPTDTQYF
.	TRBV4-2	TRBJ2-4	TRBD2	TGTGCCAGCAGCCAAGATCCCGGGAGGGGGGCCAAAAACATTCAGTACTTC	CASSQDPGRGAKNIQYF
.	TRBV27	TRBJ2-3	.	TGTGCCAGCAACGGGGCCCTCGCGCCAGATACGCAGTATTTT	CASNGALAPDTQYF
.	TRBV4-1	TRBJ2-3	.	TGCGCCAGCAGCCTGGATGGGGGGAGCACAGATACGCAGTATTTT	CASSLDGGSTDTQYF
.	TRBV7-6	TRBJ2-1	TRBD2	TGTGCCAGCAGGCCTACTAGCGGGGTTTTAAGGTCCTACAATGAGCAGTTCTTC	CASRPTSGVLRSYNEQFF